These 13 T cell receptor beta chains originate from one sample sequenced in a study of T cell responses to AZD1222 COVID-19 vaccine. The table came from immunoSEQ multiplex PCR; TCRdb's copy has only in-frame clones and leaves some out. The repertoire holds 200,000 to 250,000 clones, with about 94% as singletons. The material was peripheral blood, obtained 28 days after the second dose of the MenACWY control vaccine. Receptors originate from an adult who received the MenACWY meningococcal vaccine as a control.

CDR3 protein: CASSQPPGRDLAKNIQYF. In DNA form, the CDR3 reads TGCGCCAGCAGCCAACCTCCTGGGAGGGACCTAGCCAAAAACATTCAGTACTTC. This chain connects TRBV4-1 to TRBJ2-4; 7 bases agree with TRBD2. Germline trimming cut 2 bases from V and 0 bases from J; bases unmatched to any gene: 10. Germline loops: CDR1 MGHRA, CDR2 YSYEKL. The CDR3 length is 18 residues.

The chain combines TRBV5-5 with TRBJ1-3; no clear D gene. The CDR3 has 19 amino acids. Germline CDR1 is SGHKS and CDR2 is YYEKEE (reference sequence). Trimming stripped 0 bases from V and 2 bases from J, with 21 bases between. CDR3 loop: CASSLGGFGSAIAGNTIYF. In DNA, the CDR3 is TGTGCCAGCAGCTTGGGGGGTTTCGGCAGCGCCATTGCTGGAAACACCATATATTTT. Filled out from reference TRBV5-5 and TRBJ1-3, the complete variable domain reads DAGVTQSPTHLIKTRGQQVTLRCSPISGHKSVSWYQQVLGQGPQFIFQYYEKEERGRGNFPDRFSARQFPNYSSELNVNALLLGDSALYLCASSLGGFGSAIAGNTIYFGEGSWLTVV.

The rearrangement links TRBV5-4 to TRBJ1-6, with a possible D match to TRBD1 (6 bases). Trimming removed 4 bases from V and 6 bases from J, with 14 bases in between. The germline CDR1 and CDR2 sequences are SGHNT and YYREEE (reference sequence). CDR3 length: 15 amino acids. The CDR3 DNA reads TGTGCCAGCAGCCTTCTGGCAGGGGCTAATTCACCCCTCCACTTT. Amino acid sequence: CASSLLAGANSPLHF.

The V and J genes are TRBV5-1 and TRBJ2-7; D is ambiguous. Germline V gives CDR1 SGHRS, CDR2 YFSETQ. V was trimmed by 3 bases and J by 1 base, leaving 14 bases between them. The CDR3 spans 15 residues. The CDR3 coding sequence is TGCGCCAGCAGCTGGGGTCGGGCAAGATCCTACGAGCAGTACTTC. This codes for CASSWGRARSYEQYF.

The V and J genes are TRBV6-5 and TRBJ2-3; D ambiguous. The CDR3 covers 12 residues. Looked up from germline, CDR1 is MNHEY and CDR2 is SVGAGI. V lost 6 bases and J lost 0, with 4 bases in between. The CDR3 reads CASSQSTDTQYF. CDR3 nucleotides: TGTGCCAGCAGCCAAAGCACAGATACGCAGTATTTT.

V gene TRBV12-3 or TRBV12-4 combines with J gene TRBJ2-7, with 7 nucleotides matching TRBD1. This CDR3 comprises 13 residues. Trimming took 6 bases from V and 4 from J; bases not matched to a gene: 6. The DNA of the CDR3 is TGTGCCAGCAGACGAACAGGGGTATACGAGCAGTACTTC. Protein: CASRRTGVYEQYF.

The genes are TRBV5-3 and TRBJ2-7; D is undetermined. TRBV5-3 is sorted into the ORF group, with uncertain function. Trimming left V 1 base short and J 3 bases short, with 11 bases between. The CDR3 has 14 residues. For the CDR3, the DNA is TGTGCCAGAAGCTTGCCCCTGATCCTCTACGAGCAGTACTTC. This gives the protein CARSLPLILYEQYF.

The chain couples TRBV6-5 to TRBJ2-5; D is uncertain. V lost 7 bases to trimming and J lost 7 bases, with 10 bases between them. Germline CDR1 is MNHEY and CDR2 is SVGAGI. The CDR3 covers 11 residues. The CDR3 sequence: CASTRLGTQYF. The CDR3 bases are TGTGCCAGCACCCGATTGGGGACCCAGTACTTC.

The chain combines TRBV6-1 with TRBJ2-7, with D possibly being TRBD1 or TRBD2 (6 bases each). CDR1 and CDR2 from the germline V gene are MNHNS and SASEGT. The CDR3 sequence is 16 residues long. Trimming stripped 2 bases from V and 4 bases from J, with 18 bases between. The CDR3 loop reads CASSERGVLGRYEQYF. Here the CDR3 DNA reads TGTGCCAGCAGTGAAAGGGGGGTTCTGGGTCGGTACGAGCAGTACTTC.

CDR3 in amino acids: CASSQDWGLAGELFF. In nucleotides, the CDR3 is TGCGCCAGCAGCCAAGATTGGGGACTAGCCGGGGAGCTGTTTTTT. V is TRBV4-3 and J is TRBJ2-2; 8 bases match TRBD2. Trimming cost V 0 bases and J 6 bases; bases outside gene matches: 3. CDR1 is LGHNA, CDR2 YSLEER, per germline. This CDR3 has 15 residues.

This sequence joins TRBV27 and TRBJ2-1; TRBD2 matches 8 bases. The CDR3 runs 14 residues. CDR1 MNHEY and CDR2 SMNVEV come from the germline V gene (reference sequence). J was trimmed by 7 bases and V by 8 bases; bases with no gene match: 10. The CDR3 coding sequence is TGTGCCAGCTCAGATCGGGAGGGCCTGAATGAGCAGTTCTTC. Protein sequence: CASSDREGLNEQFF.

The rearrangement uses TRBV27 and TRBJ2-7, with TRBD1 identical over 8 bases. V trimming: 5 bases; J trimming: 5 bases; junction bases outside the gene matches: 8. The CDR3 runs 14 residues. The germline V gene has CDR1 MNHEY and CDR2 SMNVEV (reference sequence). CDR3 bases: TGTGCCAGCAGTCTCCGGACAGGGAGACACGAGCAGTACTTC. Protein: CASSLRTGRHEQYF.

The chain joins TRBV7-2 to TRBJ2-5; 7 nucleotides line up with TRBD1. V gave up 10 bases and J gave up 5 bases; unmatched junction bases: 13. Germline values: CDR1 SGHTA, CDR2 FQGNSA. CDR3 size: 14 residues. The CDR3 bases are TGTGCCACCTCCGCGAAGGGGGCCTTGGAGACCCAGTACTTC. Residues: CATSAKGALETQYF.